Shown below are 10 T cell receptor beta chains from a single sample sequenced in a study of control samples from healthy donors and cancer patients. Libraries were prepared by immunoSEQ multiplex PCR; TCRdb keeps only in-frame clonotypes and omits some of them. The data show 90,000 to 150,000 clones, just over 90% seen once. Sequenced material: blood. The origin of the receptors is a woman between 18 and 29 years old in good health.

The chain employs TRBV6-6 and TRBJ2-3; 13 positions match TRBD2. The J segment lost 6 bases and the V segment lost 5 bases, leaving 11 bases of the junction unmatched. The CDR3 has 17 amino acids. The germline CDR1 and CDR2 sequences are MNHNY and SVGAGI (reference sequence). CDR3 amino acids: CASSHPGLAGERDTQYF. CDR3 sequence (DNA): TGTGCCAGCAGTCACCCCGGACTAGCGGGGGAGAGGGATACGCAGTATTTT.

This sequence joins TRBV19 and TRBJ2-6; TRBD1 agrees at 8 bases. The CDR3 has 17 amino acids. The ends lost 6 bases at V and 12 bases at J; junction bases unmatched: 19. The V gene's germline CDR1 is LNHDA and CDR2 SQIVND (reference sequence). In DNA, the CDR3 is TGTGCCAGTAGCCTGGGTCGCCAGGGGGCGGCTCTCTCCGTCCTGACTTTC. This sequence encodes CASSLGRQGAALSVLTF.

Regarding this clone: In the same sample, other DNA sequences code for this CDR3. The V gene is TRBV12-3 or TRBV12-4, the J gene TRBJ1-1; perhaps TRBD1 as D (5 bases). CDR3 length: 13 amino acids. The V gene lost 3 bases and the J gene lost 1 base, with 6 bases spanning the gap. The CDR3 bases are TGTGCCAGCAGTTTTGGGGGGAACACTGAAGCTTTCTTT. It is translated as CASSFGGNTEAFF.

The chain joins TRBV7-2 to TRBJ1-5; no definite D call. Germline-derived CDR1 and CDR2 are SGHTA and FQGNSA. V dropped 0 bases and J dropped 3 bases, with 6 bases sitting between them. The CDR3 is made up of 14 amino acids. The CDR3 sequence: CASSLAGVNQPQHF. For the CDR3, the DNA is TGTGCCAGCAGCTTAGCAGGAGTCAATCAGCCCCAGCATTTT. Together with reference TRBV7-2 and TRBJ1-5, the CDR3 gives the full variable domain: GAGVSQSPSNKVTEKGKDVELRCDPISGHTALYWYRQSLGQGLEFLIYFQGNSAPDKSGLPSDRFSAERTGGSVSTLTIQRTQQEDSAVYLCASSLAGVNQPQHFGDGTRLSIL.

This CDR3 is CASSIGMENTEAFF. Written as DNA, the CDR3 is TGTGCCAGTAGTATAGGGATGGAAAACACTGAAGCTTTCTTT. This chain links TRBV19 with TRBJ1-1, with D unclear. CDR1 and CDR2 (germline): LNHDA, SQIVND (reference sequence). V was clipped by 1 base and J by 2 bases, with 8 bases between them. There are 14 residues in the CDR3. The entire variable domain, with the rest obtained from reference TRBV19 and TRBJ1-1, is as follows: DGGITQSPKYLFRKEGQNVTLSCEQNLNHDAMYWYRQDPGQGLRLIYYSQIVNDFQKGDIAEGYSVSREKKESFPLTVTSAQKNPTAFYLCASSIGMENTEAFFGQGTRLTVV.

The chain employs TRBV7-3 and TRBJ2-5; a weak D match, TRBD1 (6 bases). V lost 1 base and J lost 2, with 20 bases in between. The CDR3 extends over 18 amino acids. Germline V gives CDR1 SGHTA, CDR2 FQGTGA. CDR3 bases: TGTGCCAGCAGCTTAAGGTTGGGGGACAACCCGACTCAAGAGACCCAGTACTTC. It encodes CASSLRLGDNPTQETQYF.

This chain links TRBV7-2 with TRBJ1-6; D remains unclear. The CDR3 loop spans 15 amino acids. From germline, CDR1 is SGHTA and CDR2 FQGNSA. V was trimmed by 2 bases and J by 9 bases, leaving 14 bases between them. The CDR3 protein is CASSLLPPLGSPLHF. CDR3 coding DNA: TGTGCCAGCAGCTTACTGCCCCCCCTCGGTTCACCCCTCCACTTT.

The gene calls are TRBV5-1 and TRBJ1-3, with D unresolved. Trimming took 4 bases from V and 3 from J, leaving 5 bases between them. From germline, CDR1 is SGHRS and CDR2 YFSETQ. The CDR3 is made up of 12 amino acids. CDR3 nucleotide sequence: TGCGCCAGCAGCCTCGATGGAAACACCATATATTTT. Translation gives CASSLDGNTIYF.

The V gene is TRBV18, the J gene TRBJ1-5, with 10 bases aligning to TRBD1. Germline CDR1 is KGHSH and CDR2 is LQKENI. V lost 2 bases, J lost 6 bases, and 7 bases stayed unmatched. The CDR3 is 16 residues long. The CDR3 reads CASSPGGQGTGQPQHF. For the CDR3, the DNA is TGTGCCAGCTCACCAGGGGGACAGGGGACCGGTCAGCCCCAGCATTTT.

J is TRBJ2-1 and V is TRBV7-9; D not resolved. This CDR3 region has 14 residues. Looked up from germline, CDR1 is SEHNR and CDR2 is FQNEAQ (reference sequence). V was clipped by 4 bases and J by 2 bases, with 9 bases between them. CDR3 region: CASSYRAPYNEQFF. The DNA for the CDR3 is TGTGCCAGCAGCTATAGGGCCCCCTACAATGAGCAGTTCTTC. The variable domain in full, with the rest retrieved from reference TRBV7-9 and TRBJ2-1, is DTGVSQNPRHKITKRGQNVTFRCDPISEHNRLYWYRQTLGQGPEFLTYFQNEAQLEKSRLLSDRFSAERPKGSFSTLEIQRTEQGDSAMYLCASSYRAPYNEQFFGPGTRLTVL.